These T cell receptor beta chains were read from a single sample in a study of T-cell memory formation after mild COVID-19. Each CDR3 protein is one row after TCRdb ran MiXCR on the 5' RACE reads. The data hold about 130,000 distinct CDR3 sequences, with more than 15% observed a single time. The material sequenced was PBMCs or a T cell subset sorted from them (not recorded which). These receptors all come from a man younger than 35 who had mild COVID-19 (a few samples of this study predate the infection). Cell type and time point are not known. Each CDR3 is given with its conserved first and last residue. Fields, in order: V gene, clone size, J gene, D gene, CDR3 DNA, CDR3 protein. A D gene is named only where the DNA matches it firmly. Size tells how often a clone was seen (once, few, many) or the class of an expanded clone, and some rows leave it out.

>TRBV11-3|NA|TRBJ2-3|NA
TGTGCCAGCAGCCCGCCGCGAACAGATACGCAGTATTTT
CASSPPRTDTQYF
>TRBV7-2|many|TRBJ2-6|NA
TGTGCCAGCAAGGGCAGGCCCACTGGGGCCAACGTCCTGACTTTC
CASKGRPTGANVLTF
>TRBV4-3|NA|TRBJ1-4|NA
TGCGCCAGCAGCCAAGGGCAGGGAGGGGAAAAACTGTTTTTT
CASSQGQGGEKLFF
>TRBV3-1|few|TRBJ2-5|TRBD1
TGTGCCAGCAGACCGGGACCGACAGGGGAGACCCAGTACTTC
CASRPGPTGETQYF
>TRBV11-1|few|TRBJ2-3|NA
TGTGCCAGCAATCAGGGGGGCGTCGCAGATACGCAGTATTTT
CASNQGGVADTQYF
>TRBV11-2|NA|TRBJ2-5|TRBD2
TGTGCCAGCAGCCCTGGGACTAGCGGGGGGTTACAAGAGACCCAGTACTTC
CASSPGTSGGLQETQYF
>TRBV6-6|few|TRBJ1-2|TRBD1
TGTGCCAGCAGTAAGAAACAGGGGGTCGGCTACACCTTC
CASSKKQGVGYTF
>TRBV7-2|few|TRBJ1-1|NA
TGTGCCAGCAGCCCCTATATAAACACTGAAGCTTTCTTT
CASSPYINTEAFF
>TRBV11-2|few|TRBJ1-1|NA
TGTGCCAGCAGCCGCCAGGCCCATGGGACTGAAGCTTTCTTT
CASSRQAHGTEAFF
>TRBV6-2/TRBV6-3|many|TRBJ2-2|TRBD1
TGTGCCAGCAGCGTACAGGGGGCGCCGCCCGGGGAGCTGTTTTTT
CASSVQGAPPGELFF
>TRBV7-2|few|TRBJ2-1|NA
TGTGCCAGCAGCGTCCCCCGTTCGGGGCGCAAGGGTGGGGGCCTAAGAAATGAGCAGTTCTTC
CASSVPRSGRKGGGLRNEQFF
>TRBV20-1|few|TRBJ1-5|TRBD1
TGCAGTGCTGCACAGGGGGCTGGTCAGCCCCAGCATTTT
CSAAQGAGQPQHF
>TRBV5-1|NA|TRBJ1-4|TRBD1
TGCGCCAGCAGCCTTGGGGACAGTTCCGAAAAACTGTTTTTT
CASSLGDSSEKLFF
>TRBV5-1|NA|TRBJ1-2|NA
TGCGCCAGCAGCTCTGGAGACGTGACTAACTATGGCTACACCTTC
CASSSGDVTNYGYTF
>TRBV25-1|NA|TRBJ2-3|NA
TGTGCCAGCAGTGAATGGGTTTATAGCACAGATACGCAGTATTTT
CASSEWVYSTDTQYF
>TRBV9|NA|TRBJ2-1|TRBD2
TGTGCCAGCAGCGGAACCGGGACTAGTGCCTACAATGAGCAGTTCTTC
CASSGTGTSAYNEQFF
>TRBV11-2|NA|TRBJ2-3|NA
TGTGCCAGCACATGGGCCTTGGATACGCAGTATTTT
CASTWALDTQYF
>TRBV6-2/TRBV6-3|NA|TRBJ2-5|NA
TGTGCCAGCAGCCCAGCGGACAGCTTCCAGTACTTC
CASSPADSFQYF
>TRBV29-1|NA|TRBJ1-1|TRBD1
TGCAGCGCCCCGGGACAGATGAACACTGAAGCTTTCTTT
CSAPGQMNTEAFF
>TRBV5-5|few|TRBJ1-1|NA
TGTGCCAGCAGCTTGGACCGCCCCTGGAGAGCTTTCTTT
CASSLDRPWRAFF